This TCR beta chain was sequenced during a study of cytomegalovirus exposure and HLA in healthy donors. Study in general: The early release's HLA-typed donors yielded approximately 85 million unique TCRs. When fewer than 500 donors were genotyped, roughly 78% of them were found to fall in the Caucasian-associated ancestry cluster. Study findings and constraints: The authors confirmed in vitro that a few CMV-associated chains were specific for CMV antigens. For presence/absence analyses, sequencing depth was assumed to be roughly uniform across donors.

In the case of this clone: Its antigen is unknown.

The germline V gene has CDR1 WSHSY and CDR2 SAAADI. V gave up 4 bases and J gave up 5 bases; unmatched junction bases: 1. This CDR3 is 14 amino acids long. A multiplex PCR was run with 60 Vbeta primers and 13 Jbeta primers. Libraries were prepared by immunoSEQ multiplex PCR; TCRdb keeps only in-frame clonotypes and omits some of them. The repertoire has around 100,000 clones, more than 70% of them found once; the top ten carry around 4.4%. The chain is built from TRBV10-2 and TRBJ2-1; 11 bases fit TRBD2. Material: PBMCs. The clonotype comes from a male donor in good health and CMV-seropositive. The CDR3 DNA is TGCGCCAGCAGTGTAGCGGGGGGGGACAATGAGCAGTTCTTC. This translates into CASSVAGGDNEQFF.